The next 14 T cell receptor beta chains were all read from a single sample in a study of CD8+ T cells in alopecia areata. Treatment indicated: oral pan-JAK inhibitor, 5-10 mg twice daily. RNA was isolated and reverse transcribed to cDNA, the sequencing template. Clones were read by immunoSEQ multiplex PCR, and TCRdb kept only the in-frame ones, dropping some. The sample has approximately 170,000 clones, 55% to 70% seen once. The material was CD4+ T cells sorted from blood, obtained at week 4, from a patient treated with tofacitinib. The receptors were sampled from a human donor with alopecia areata.

The chain employs TRBV5-1 and TRBJ2-5; unclear D gene. The CDR3 sequence is 15 residues long. Germline CDR1 reads SGHRS; CDR2 reads YFSETQ. With 0 bases removed from V and 3 bases from J, the gap between germline ends came to 12 bases. This CDR3 reads CASSLGTALEETQYF. The DNA for the CDR3 is TGCGCCAGCAGCTTGGGGACGGCCCTAGAAGAGACCCAGTACTTC.

This clone was picked up a small number of times. V is TRBV29-1 and J is TRBJ2-7; D might be TRBD1 (6 bases). The CDR3 has 12 residues. Trimming removed 3 bases from V and 5 bases from J, with 11 bases in between. Germline V gene lookup returns CDR1 SQVTM and CDR2 ANQGSEA. The CDR3 sequence is CSVDRGSDEQYF. CDR3 coding DNA: TGCAGCGTTGACAGGGGTAGCGACGAGCAGTACTTC.

This clone was seen a handful of times. The V and J genes are TRBV29-1 and TRBJ2-5; no clear D gene. The V end lost 3 bases, the J end lost 1 base, and 6 bases lay between the germline ends. Germline V lookup: CDR1 SQVTM, CDR2 ANQGSEA. The CDR3 runs 12 residues. CDR3 sequence (DNA): TGCAGCGTTGATCGCAGCCAAGAGACCCAGTACTTC. This sequence encodes CSVDRSQETQYF.

The CDR3 reads CASSERTGTNEKLFF. The CDR3, as DNA: TGTGCCAGCAGTGAAAGGACAGGTACTAATGAAAAACTGTTTTTT. The gene calls are TRBV2 and TRBJ1-4; TRBD1 aligns across 7 bases. The V and J ends lost 2 bases and 2 bases, in that order; junction bases with no gene match: 2. This CDR3 has 15 amino acids. CDR1 and CDR2 from the germline V gene are SNHLY and FYNNEI.

The table lists this clone with a few counts. The chain uses TRBV27 and TRBJ2-7, with a weak D call TRBD2 (6 bases). V was pared by 6 bases and J by 3 bases, with 15 bases between. From germline, CDR1 is MNHEY and CDR2 SMNVEV (reference sequence). CDR3 length: 14 amino acids. CDR3 DNA: TGTGCCAGCAGAGCGCGGGATGGGATCTACGAGCAGTACTTC. Its protein is CASRARDGIYEQYF.

Note on this clone: Within the sample, other DNA sequences also encode this same CDR3. The genes are TRBV20-1 and TRBJ2-1; no clear D gene. V was trimmed by 1 base and J by 9 bases, leaving 7 bases between them. The CDR3 length is 11 residues. Germline CDR1 DFQATT, CDR2 SNEGSKA (reference sequence). The CDR3 reads CSARASGEQFF. The CDR3, as DNA: TGCAGTGCTAGAGCTTCGGGTGAGCAGTTCTTC.

The chain recombines TRBV28 with TRBJ2-1; TRBD2 matches 10 bases. CDR1 and CDR2 from the germline V gene are MDHEN and SYDVKM. The CDR3 loop spans 13 amino acids. V was pared by 2 bases and J by 10 bases, with 2 bases of the junction left unmatched. The CDR3 nucleotides read TGTGCCAGCAGTTTAAGGGGACTAGCGGAGCAGTTCTTC. Its protein product is CASSLRGLAEQFF.

The chain employs TRBV29-1 and TRBJ1-5; no definite D call. Germline lookup yields CDR1 SQVTM and CDR2 ANQGSEA. Trimming took 5 bases from V and 2 from J, leaving 10 bases between them. The CDR3 totals 13 residues. The CDR3 reads CSVREVGNQPQHF. Here the CDR3 DNA reads TGCAGCGTTCGGGAGGTTGGCAATCAGCCCCAGCATTTT.

The V call is TRBV27, the J call TRBJ2-7; 10 bases match TRBD1. This CDR3 is built from 15 residues. CDR1 MNHEY and CDR2 SMNVEV come from the germline V gene (reference sequence). V was clipped by 10 bases and J by 1 base; unmatched bases: 10. CDR3 in amino acids: CATRVGQGGSYEQYF. The CDR3 DNA reads TGTGCCACCCGGGTAGGACAGGGGGGATCCTACGAGCAGTACTTC.

This clone turned up a few times. The V and J genes are TRBV25-1 and TRBJ2-5; tentative D call: TRBD1 (6 bases). Trimming left V 0 bases short and J 3 bases short, with 8 bases between. The CDR3 length is 14 residues. The germline V gene has CDR1 MGHDK and CDR2 SYGVNS. The CDR3 nucleotides are TGTGCCAGCAGTGAATACAGGGGAGAAGAGACCCAGTACTTC. Its translation: CASSEYRGEETQYF. The variable domain in full, with the rest retrieved from reference TRBV25-1 and TRBJ2-5, is EADIYQTPRYLVIGTGKKITLECSQTMGHDKMYWYQQDPGMELHLIHYSYGVNSTEKGDLSSESTVSRIRTEHFPLTLESARPSHTSQYLCASSEYRGEETQYFGPGTRLLVL.

This clone was found a few times. V gene TRBV9 combines with J gene TRBJ1-1; D remains unclear. Germline V gene sequence: CDR1 SGDLS, CDR2 YYNGEE. This CDR3 comprises 13 residues. V was clipped by 0 bases and J by 0 bases, with 3 bases between them. CDR3 nucleotide sequence: TGTGCCAGCAGCGTAGCCATGAACACTGAAGCTTTCTTT. Translating it yields CASSVAMNTEAFF.

This clone occurred a few times. Other DNA sequences within the sample encode an identical CDR3. This sequence joins TRBV5-1 and TRBJ1-5, with 8 bases aligning to TRBD1. The CDR3 is 15 residues long. Germline-derived CDR1 and CDR2 are SGHRS and YFSETQ. Trimming removed 4 bases from V and 0 bases from J; junction bases left unmatched: 3. CDR3: CASSLGQGSNQPQHF. The CDR3 bases are TGCGCCAGCAGCCTCGGACAGGGTAGCAATCAGCCCCAGCATTTT.

V is TRBV7-2 and J is TRBJ2-1, with 12 bases identical to TRBD2. Germline loops: CDR1 SGHTA, CDR2 FQGNSA. V shed 4 bases and J 0 bases; nucleotides not matched to a gene: 4. The CDR3 is 17 residues long. The CDR3 coding sequence is TGTGCCAGCAGCTCCCGACTAGCGGGAGTCTCCTACAATGAGCAGTTCTTC. Translation gives CASSSRLAGVSYNEQFF.

The rearrangement joins TRBV9 to TRBJ2-7, with D possibly TRBD2 on 5 matching bases. Between the trimmed V and J ends, which lost 1 base and 3 bases, there was a span of 14 bases. The germline gives CDR1 SGDLS, CDR2 YYNGEE. This CDR3 has 15 amino acids. The CDR3 sequence: CASSVMPGGLYEQYF. The CDR3 DNA reads as TGTGCCAGCAGCGTAATGCCGGGCGGGCTCTACGAGCAGTACTTC. Complete variable domain (other parts from reference TRBV9 and TRBJ2-7): DSGVTQTPKHLITATGQRVTLRCSPRSGDLSVYWYQQSLDQGLQFLIQYYNGEERAKGNILERFSAQQFPDLHSELNLSSLELGDSALYFCASSVMPGGLYEQYFGPGTRLTVT.